This passage covers 8 T cell receptor beta chains from one sample sequenced in a study of Ad26.COV2.S vaccination and SARS-CoV-2 variants. Sequencing was performed with immunoSEQ multiplex PCR; in TCRdb, only in-frame clones are kept and a portion is missing. Of some 370,000 clones in the sample, about 83% were seen once. Noted treatment: around 19 received Ad26.COV2.S at low or high dose, single or two shots; 5 received placebo; per-sample allocation not given. Repertoires come from day 63 after the first vaccine or placebo injection. The source material was peripheral blood, sampled in a trial of Ad26.COV2.S vaccine versus placebo. The receptors here all came from a person between 18 and 65 years old who received the Ad26.COV2.S COVID-19 vaccine or a placebo.

This chain links TRBV1 with TRBJ2-1. TRBV1 is deemed a pseudogene. The CDR3 length is 12 residues. In DNA form, the CDR3 reads TGCACCAGCAGCTATTGGGGAAATGAGCAGTTCTTC. Its protein product is CTSSYWGNEQFF.

The chain uses TRBV5-1 and TRBJ2-3, with 11 positions matching TRBD2. The J segment lost 3 bases and the V segment lost 4 bases, leaving 7 bases of the junction unmatched. The germline V gene encodes CDR1 SGHRS and CDR2 YFSETQ. The CDR3 runs 16 residues. CDR3 nucleotides: TGCGCCAGCAGCCCCCCCTGGACTAGCGGGACAGATACGCAGTATTTT. Its translation is CASSPPWTSGTDTQYF.

This chain connects TRBV7-3 to TRBJ2-4; 9 nucleotides match TRBD1. Per germline, CDR1 SGHTA and CDR2 FQGTGA. V trimming: 0 bases; J trimming: 6 bases; junction bases outside the gene matches: 6. This CDR3 has 16 amino acids. The CDR3 is CASSLTGQGRGNIQYF. The DNA of the CDR3 is TGTGCCAGCAGCTTAACCGGACAGGGGAGGGGAAACATTCAGTACTTC.

The V and J genes are TRBV7-3 and TRBJ2-1; 10 nucleotides line up with TRBD1. With V trimmed by 5 bases and J by 9 bases, 4 bases remained unmatched. CDR3 length equals 13 residues. CDR1 SGHTA and CDR2 FQGTGA come from the germline V gene. CDR3 sequence reads: CASSRQGAVEQFF. DNA of the CDR3: TGTGCCAGCAGCAGACAGGGGGCGGTTGAGCAGTTCTTC.

V is TRBV6-6 and J is TRBJ1-2; the D is unclear. The CDR3 length is 13 residues. Trimming removed 6 bases at V and 3 bases at J, with 11 bases between. Germline V gene sequence: CDR1 MNHNY, CDR2 SVGAGI (reference sequence). CDR3 region: CASRAETYYGYTF. CDR3 in DNA: TGTGCCAGCAGGGCAGAGACGTACTATGGCTACACCTTC.

This chain links TRBV28 with TRBJ1-1; the D gene is possibly TRBD1 (6 bases). Germline-derived CDR1 and CDR2 are MDHEN and SYDVKM. This CDR3 comprises 17 residues. V dropped 4 bases and J dropped 3 bases, with 21 bases sitting between them. As DNA, the CDR3 is TGTGCCAGCAGTTCACCATTTCAGGGGTGGGGGTACACTGAAGCTTTCTTT. This codes for CASSSPFQGWGYTEAFF.

This chain connects TRBV5-1 to TRBJ1-1, with 8 bases fitting TRBD1. The germline V gene encodes CDR1 SGHRS and CDR2 YFSETQ. CDR3 length equals 15 residues. Trimming removed 4 bases from V and 1 base from J; junction bases left unmatched: 6. CDR3 bases: TGCGCCAGCAGCCCGCAGACAGGGGCGAACACTGAAGCTTTCTTT. Residues: CASSPQTGANTEAFF.

This chain uses TRBV2 with TRBJ2-7; D is possibly TRBD1 (5 bases). There are 15 residues in the CDR3. CDR1 SNHLY and CDR2 FYNNEI come from the germline V gene. The V end lost 3 bases, the J end lost 3 bases, and 15 bases lay between the germline ends. The CDR3 region is CASSESRGPRYEQYF. The DNA of the CDR3 is TGTGCCAGCAGTGAGAGTAGGGGCCCCCGCTACGAGCAGTACTTC.